In this sample, the clone carrying this TCR beta chain turned up a few times. Antigen unknown. This record comes from a study of response to subunit inactivated influenza vaccine. Study findings and constraints: There was a suggestion from the authors that each seasonal influenza vaccination recruits few new T cells.

Using its own MiXCR run on the RT-PCR reads, TCRdb lists one record per CDR3 protein. The sample comprises 860,000 or so distinct CDR3 sequences, around 21% of which are singletons, and 10% rests with the top ten. The source is a man between 45 and 60 years old who received an inactivated influenza vaccine. The starting material was PBMCs from blood, obtained 4 to 6 days after vaccination.

The CDR3 nucleotides read TGTGCCAGCAGCCTCCTTCAAGCGGGAGGCAATGAGCAGTTCTTC. Translation gives CASSLLQAGGNEQFF. V gene TRBV27 combines with J gene TRBJ2-1; 9 nucleotides line up with TRBD2. CDR1 and CDR2 (germline): MNHEY, SMNVEV (reference sequence). V lost 6 bases to trimming and J lost 6 bases; unmatched junction nucleotides: 9. The CDR3 totals 15 residues.